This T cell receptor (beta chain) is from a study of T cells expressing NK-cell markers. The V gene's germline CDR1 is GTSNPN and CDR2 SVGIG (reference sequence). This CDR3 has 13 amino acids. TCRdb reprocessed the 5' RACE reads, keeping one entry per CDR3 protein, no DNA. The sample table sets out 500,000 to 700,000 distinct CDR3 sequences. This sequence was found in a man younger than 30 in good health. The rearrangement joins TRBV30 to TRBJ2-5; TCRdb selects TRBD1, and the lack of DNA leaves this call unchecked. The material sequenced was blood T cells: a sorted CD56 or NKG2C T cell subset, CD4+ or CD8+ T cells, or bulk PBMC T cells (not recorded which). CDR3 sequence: CAWASGSQETQYF.